One and the same sample provided the 25 T cell receptor beta chains below, sequenced in a study of blood T cell repertoires in COVID-19. Assay used: immunoSEQ multiplex PCR; TCRdb lists only in-frame clones, some missing. The data show about 240,000 clones, around 82% seen once. Sequenced sample: peripheral blood. Receptors originate from a woman aged 70-85 years with acute or convalescent COVID-19.

This chain uses TRBV11-2 with TRBJ2-7, with 10 nucleotides matching TRBD2. Germline CDR1 reads SGHAT; CDR2 reads FQNNGV. The CDR3 has 15 residues. The V segment lost 5 bases and the J segment 1 base; nucleotides outside the gene matches: 5. The CDR3 region has the DNA TGTGCCAGCAGCCAAGGGACTAGCGCGTCCTACGAGCAGTACTTC. It encodes CASSQGTSASYEQYF.

The chain employs TRBV11-3 and TRBJ1-3; 8 bases match TRBD1. Losses at the gene ends were 5 bases for V and 7 bases for J; bases not matched to a gene: 4. The CDR3 contains 13 residues. Germline loops: CDR1 SGHNT, CDR2 YENEEA. CDR3 coding DNA: TGTGCCAGCAGCCTGGACAGGGCGAACACCATATATTTT. Amino acid sequence: CASSLDRANTIYF.

This chain links TRBV19 with TRBJ1-2, with 8 bases fitting TRBD1. CDR1 and CDR2 (germline): LNHDA, SQIVND (reference sequence). V lost 8 bases to trimming and J lost 6 bases; unmatched junction nucleotides: 17. This CDR3 has 16 amino acids. CDR3 residues: CASSTIGQGGMHGYTF. The CDR3 DNA follows: TGTGCCAGTTCGACGATAGGACAGGGTGGGATGCATGGCTACACCTTC. Combining the CDR3 with reference TRBV19 and TRBJ1-2 gives the whole variable domain DGGITQSPKYLFRKEGQNVTLSCEQNLNHDAMYWYRQDPGQGLRLIYYSQIVNDFQKGDIAEGYSVSREKKESFPLTVTSAQKNPTAFYLCASSTIGQGGMHGYTFGSGTRLTVV.

The V and J genes are TRBV7-2 and TRBJ2-3; TRBD2 is a possible D gene (6 bases). The CDR3 is 14 residues long. Germline CDR1 SGHTA, CDR2 FQGNSA. Deletions cut 5 bases from V and 2 bases from J, with 11 bases between. The CDR3 loop reads CASSPDYYTDTQYF. The CDR3 DNA reads as TGTGCCAGCAGCCCGGACTATTACACAGATACGCAGTATTTT.

The chain uses TRBV28 and TRBJ1-5; 8 bases match TRBD1. The V segment lost 5 bases and the J segment 2 bases; nucleotides outside the gene matches: 17. The CDR3 runs to 19 residues. Germline-derived CDR1 and CDR2 are MDHEN and SYDVKM. CDR3 loop: CASSPGQGLSRWRNQPQHF. CDR3 bases: TGTGCCAGCAGTCCCGGACAGGGCCTAAGTCGATGGCGCAATCAGCCCCAGCATTTT. Combining the CDR3 with reference TRBV28 and TRBJ1-5 gives the whole variable domain DVKVTQSSRYLVKRTGEKVFLECVQDMDHENMFWYRQDPGLGLRLIYFSYDVKMKEKGDIPEGYSVSREKKERFSLILESASTNQTSMYLCASSPGQGLSRWRNQPQHFGDGTRLSIL.

The count of this clone is one. The chain combines TRBV4-2 with TRBJ2-3; 9 positions agree with TRBD2. V shed 4 bases and J 1 base; nucleotides not matched to a gene: 12. Germline values: CDR1 LGHNA, CDR2 YNFKEQ. The length of the CDR3 is 18 residues. The CDR3, as DNA: TGTGCCAGCAGCCTCCGGGCCCCAGCGGGGGGCGGCACAGATACGCAGTATTTT. Translated, it gives CASSLRAPAGGGTDTQYF.

This clone was seen just once. The rearrangement joins TRBV19 to TRBJ2-4; D ambiguous. Germline assignment: CDR1 LNHDA and CDR2 SQIVND (reference sequence). The CDR3 extends over 17 amino acids. With 0 bases removed from V and 0 bases from J, the gap between germline ends came to 12 bases. CDR3 amino acids: CASSIDQVALAKNIQYF. DNA of the CDR3: TGTGCCAGTAGTATAGATCAGGTCGCCTTAGCCAAAAACATTCAGTACTTC.

The chain employs TRBV6-5 and TRBJ1-2; D possibly corresponds to TRBD1 (5 bases). The CDR3 covers 13 residues. Trimming took off 2 bases at V and 4 bases at J, with 8 bases between the two ends. Germline CDR1 is MNHEY and CDR2 is SVGAGI. This chain's CDR3 is CASSYGGIYGYTF. The CDR3 coding sequence is TGTGCCAGCAGTTACGGGGGGATCTATGGCTACACCTTC.

The genes are TRBV7-9 and TRBJ2-3; the match to TRBD2 covers 8 bases. CDR1 and CDR2 (germline): SEHNR, FQNEAQ (reference sequence). The trim removed 5 bases at V and 2 bases at J, leaving 9 bases unmatched. The CDR3 length is 16 residues. CDR3 in amino acids: CASSALLAAPTDTQYF. As DNA, the CDR3 is TGTGCCAGCAGCGCCCTACTAGCGGCTCCCACAGATACGCAGTATTTT.

The chain employs TRBV19 and TRBJ1-3; D not resolved. Trimming shortened V by 3 bases and J by 8 bases, and 11 bases separated the two germline ends. CDR3 size: 13 residues. Germline V CDR1 and CDR2: LNHDA, SQIVND (reference sequence). For the CDR3, the DNA is TGTGCCAGTAGTATCCTGGGAGCCGACACCATATATTTT. Translated, it gives CASSILGADTIYF.

This chain connects TRBV9 to TRBJ2-5, with D possibly being TRBD2 (6 bases). Between the trimmed V and J ends, which lost 2 bases and 5 bases, there was a span of 10 bases. This CDR3 region has 13 residues. Germline V gene sequence: CDR1 SGDLS, CDR2 YYNGEE. The CDR3, as DNA: TGTGCCAGCAGCGTGGCTAGCGCGGAGACCCAGTACTTC. This codes for CASSVASAETQYF.

The chain has TRBV7-9 and TRBJ1-3; no definite D call. Trimming stripped 5 bases from V and 2 bases from J, with 10 bases between. Germline V CDR1 and CDR2: SEHNR, FQNEAQ (reference sequence). This CDR3 has 14 amino acids. The CDR3 reads CASSPDGAGNTIYF. The CDR3 coding sequence is TGTGCCAGCAGCCCGGACGGGGCTGGAAACACCATATATTTT.

The chain carries TRBV6-2 or TRBV6-3 and TRBJ2-2; the D gene is possibly TRBD1 (5 bases). Germline-derived CDR1 and CDR2 are MNHEY and SVGEGT. With 5 bases removed from V and 1 base from J, the gap between germline ends came to 8 bases. This CDR3 has 14 residues. CDR3 DNA sequence: TGTGCCAGCAGTCTCCAGGGGAACACCGGGGAGCTGTTTTTT. This encodes CASSLQGNTGELFF.

The chain joins TRBV18 to TRBJ1-3, with 11 bases matching TRBD1. J was trimmed by 9 bases and V by 3 bases; bases with no gene match: 7. Germline CDR1 and CDR2: KGHSH and LQKENI. This CDR3 is 15 amino acids long. CDR3 region: CASSPGTGGVGTIYF. The CDR3 DNA follows: TGTGCCAGCTCACCCGGGACAGGGGGTGTTGGCACCATATATTTT.

The genes are TRBV7-2 and TRBJ1-2, with D possibly being TRBD1 (6 bases). The CDR3 extends over 13 amino acids. Trimming took off 5 bases at V and 8 bases at J, with 15 bases between the two ends. Germline-derived CDR1 and CDR2 are SGHTA and FQGNSA. The CDR3 is CASSLSPGEGYTF. The CDR3 bases are TGTGCCAGCAGCCTTTCCCCAGGGGAGGGCTACACCTTC.

J is TRBJ1-4 and V is TRBV5-1; D unresolved. Germline V gives CDR1 SGHRS, CDR2 YFSETQ. The CDR3 spans 15 residues. V lost 5 bases to trimming and J lost 1 base, with 12 bases between them. In DNA form, the CDR3 reads TGCGCCAGCAGTTTCGGGTCTAGAACTAATGAAAAACTGTTTTTT. Translating gives CASSFGSRTNEKLFF.

The DNA of the CDR3 is TGTGCCAGCTCACCCGGGACAGGGGGCCGGGAGACCCAGTACTTC. Its translation: CASSPGTGGRETQYF. The chain employs TRBV18 and TRBJ2-5; the match to TRBD1 covers 12 bases. The CDR3 is 15 residues long. Germline loops: CDR1 KGHSH, CDR2 LQKENI. The J segment lost 5 bases and the V segment lost 3 bases, leaving 4 bases of the junction unmatched.

The chain employs TRBV9 and TRBJ2-1; D might be TRBD1 (5 bases). CDR1 and CDR2 (germline): SGDLS, YYNGEE. The CDR3 consists of 14 residues. Trimming pared 0 bases from V and 4 bases from J, leaving 8 bases between. The CDR3 region is CASSVGAGYNEQFF. CDR3 DNA sequence: TGTGCCAGCAGCGTAGGGGCAGGGTACAATGAGCAGTTCTTC.

The chain recombines TRBV27 with TRBJ1-3; weak D call: TRBD1 (6 bases). Per the germline V gene, CDR1 is MNHEY and CDR2 is SMNVEV (reference sequence). Trimming removed 3 bases at V and 4 bases at J, with 22 bases between. The length of the CDR3 is 18 residues. CDR3 sequence reads: CASSFRAAGALGGNTIYF. CDR3 nucleotides: TGTGCCAGCAGTTTTCGGGCCGCGGGGGCTCTGGGGGGAAACACCATATATTTT.

The chain uses TRBV19 and TRBJ1-1, with no clear D. Trimming shortened V by 6 bases and J by 2 bases, and 10 bases separated the two germline ends. The CDR3 spans 13 residues. Germline CDR1 LNHDA, CDR2 SQIVND (reference sequence). CDR3 amino acids: CASSSQVNTEAFF. CDR3 sequence (DNA): TGTGCCAGTAGCAGCCAGGTTAACACTGAAGCTTTCTTT.

The chain links TRBV19 to TRBJ2-7; 9 bases line up with TRBD1. The V and J ends lost 3 bases and 3 bases, in that order; junction bases with no gene match: 3. Germline CDR1 and CDR2: LNHDA and SQIVND (reference sequence). The CDR3 has 14 amino acids. DNA of the CDR3: TGTGCCAGTAGTATTACAGGGGGCCTCTACGAGCAGTACTTC. Protein product: CASSITGGLYEQYF.

CDR3 in amino acids: CASSYQGSLETQYF. CDR3 nucleotide sequence: TGTGCCAGCAGTTACCAGGGGAGCTTAGAGACCCAGTACTTC. This chain uses TRBV6-2 or TRBV6-3 with TRBJ2-5; D might be TRBD1 (6 bases). The V gene's germline CDR1 is MNHEY and CDR2 SVGEGT. CDR3 length: 14 residues. V lost 2 bases and J lost 4, with 11 bases in between.

This clone came up once. This chain uses TRBV27 with TRBJ1-2, with a tentative D call TRBD1 (5 bases). The CDR3 contains 15 residues. Germline CDR1 is MNHEY and CDR2 is SMNVEV (reference sequence). Trimming removed 3 bases from V and 4 bases from J, with 15 bases in between. This chain's CDR3 is CASSFRGQQPYGYTF. The CDR3 nucleotides read TGTGCCAGCAGTTTCCGAGGACAACAGCCCTATGGCTACACCTTC.

This clone was seen once. The V gene is TRBV11-2, the J gene TRBJ2-3; the match to TRBD2 covers 8 bases. This CDR3 has 17 residues. V was pared by 4 bases and J by 2 bases, with 11 bases of the junction left unmatched. Looked up from germline, CDR1 is SGHAT and CDR2 is FQNNGV. For the CDR3, the DNA is TGTGCCAGCAGCTCTCGCGCGGGGACTAGTAACACAGATACGCAGTATTTT. Amino acids: CASSSRAGTSNTDTQYF.

The rearrangement links TRBV4-1 to TRBJ2-1; the match to TRBD2 covers 8 bases. The V segment lost 1 base and the J segment 1 base; nucleotides outside the gene matches: 6. This CDR3 comprises 17 residues. Germline CDR1 is MGHRA and CDR2 is YSYEKL. The CDR3 sequence: CASSQGDSGASYNEQFF. Here the CDR3 DNA reads TGCGCCAGCAGCCAAGGTGATAGCGGGGCATCCTACAATGAGCAGTTCTTC.